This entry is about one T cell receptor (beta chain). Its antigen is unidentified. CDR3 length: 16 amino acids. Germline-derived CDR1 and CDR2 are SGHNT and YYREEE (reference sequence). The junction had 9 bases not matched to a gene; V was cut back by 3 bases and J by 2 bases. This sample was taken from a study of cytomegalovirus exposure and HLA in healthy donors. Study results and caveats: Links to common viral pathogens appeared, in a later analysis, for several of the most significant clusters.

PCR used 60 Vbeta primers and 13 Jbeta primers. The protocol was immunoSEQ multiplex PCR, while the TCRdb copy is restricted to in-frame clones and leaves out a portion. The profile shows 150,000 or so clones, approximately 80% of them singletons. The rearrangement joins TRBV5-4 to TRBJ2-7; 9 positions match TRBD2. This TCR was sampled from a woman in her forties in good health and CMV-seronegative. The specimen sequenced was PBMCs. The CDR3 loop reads CASSSHTSGFPYEQYF. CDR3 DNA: TGTGCCAGCAGCTCCCATACTAGCGGGTTTCCCTACGAGCAGTACTTC.